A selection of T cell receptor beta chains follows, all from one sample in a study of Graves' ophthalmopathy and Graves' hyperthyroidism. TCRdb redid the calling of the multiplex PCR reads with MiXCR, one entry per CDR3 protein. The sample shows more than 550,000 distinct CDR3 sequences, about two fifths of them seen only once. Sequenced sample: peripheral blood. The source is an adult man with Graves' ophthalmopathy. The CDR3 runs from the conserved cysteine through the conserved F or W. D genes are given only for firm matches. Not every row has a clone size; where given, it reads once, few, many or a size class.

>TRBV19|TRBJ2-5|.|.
TGTGCCAGTAGCGCAAATGAGCAGTACTTC
CASSANEQYF
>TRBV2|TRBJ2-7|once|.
TGTGCCAGCAGTTTGGCACCGACAGGACCTCCCTCCGAGCAGTACTTC
CASSLAPTGPPSEQYF
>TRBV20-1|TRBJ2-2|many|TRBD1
TGCAGTGCTAGAGTCCCGGGACAGGCGGTCGCCGGGGAGCTGTTTTTT
CSARVPGQAVAGELFF
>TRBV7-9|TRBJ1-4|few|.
TGTGCCAGCAGCTTGCCCGAAGACGGACGTGCAACTAATGAAAAACTGTTTTTT
CASSLPEDGRATNEKLFF
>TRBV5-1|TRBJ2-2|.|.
TGCGCCAGCAGCTTGGGGCGAGGGAGCAGGGTTGACACCGGGGAGCTGTTTTTT
CASSLGRGSRVDTGELFF
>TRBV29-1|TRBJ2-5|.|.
TGCAGCGTCCTGAGCCCGGACGGGCTGGAGACCCAGTACTTC
CSVLSPDGLETQYF
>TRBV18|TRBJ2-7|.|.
TGTGCCAGCTCATGGGCGTCTGGCTCCTACGAGCAGTACTTC
CASSWASGSYEQYF
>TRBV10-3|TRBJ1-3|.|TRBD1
TGTGCCATCGGCCGACAGGGAACGGATGGCTACACCATATATTTT
CAIGRQGTDGYTIYF
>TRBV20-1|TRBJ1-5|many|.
TGCAGTGCTAGAGAACCTAATCAGCCCCAGCATTTT
CSAREPNQPQHF
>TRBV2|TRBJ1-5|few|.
TGTGCCAGCAGTTTATCGGGTGGGTCTGGGCAGCCCCAGCATTTT
CASSLSGGSGQPQHF
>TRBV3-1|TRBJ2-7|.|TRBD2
TGTGCCAGCAGCCAAGCGACTAGCGGGAGGGCCATCTACGAGCAGTACTTC
CASSQATSGRAIYEQYF
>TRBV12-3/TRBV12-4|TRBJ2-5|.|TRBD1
TGTGCCAGCAGAACGACAGGGACGGAGACCCAGTACTTC
CASRTTGTETQYF
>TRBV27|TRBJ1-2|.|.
TGTGCCAGCAGTTTCACGGGACGGTCCTATGGCTACACCTTC
CASSFTGRSYGYTF
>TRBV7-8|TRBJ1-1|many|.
TGTGCCAGCAGCCAAGATTACCGGGCCCAGACAGCTTTCTTT
CASSQDYRAQTAFF
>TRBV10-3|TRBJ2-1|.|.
TGTGCCAGCAGTGACAAGGACACGAGTGAGCAGTTCTTC
CASSDKDTSEQFF
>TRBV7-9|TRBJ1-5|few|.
TGTGCCAGCACCCCAAAGGGGCTCTTCAGAGGCCCCGGGCAACCCAATCAGCCCCAGCATTTT
CASTPKGLFRGPGQPNQPQHF
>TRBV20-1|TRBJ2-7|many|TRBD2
TGCAGTGCTAGAGGAGCGGGAGTCACCTACGAGCAGTACTTC
CSARGAGVTYEQYF
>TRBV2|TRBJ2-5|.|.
TGTGCCAGCAGTGCGGTCAACCAAGGGACCCAGTACTTC
CASSAVNQGTQYF
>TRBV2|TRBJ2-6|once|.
TGTGCCAGCAGTCTTTTCCGGGATTCTGGGGCCAACGTCCTGACTTTC
CASSLFRDSGANVLTF
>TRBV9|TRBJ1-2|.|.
TGTGCCAGCAGCGTAGAGGGACGGAACTATGGCTACACCTTC
CASSVEGRNYGYTF
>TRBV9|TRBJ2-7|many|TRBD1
TGTGCCAGCAGCCAAGGACAGGGGCTCTCCTACGAGCAGTACTTC
CASSQGQGLSYEQYF
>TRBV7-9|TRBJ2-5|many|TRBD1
TGTGCCAGCAGCCCTCCCGGTCAGGGGGAAGAGACCCAGTACTTC
CASSPPGQGEETQYF
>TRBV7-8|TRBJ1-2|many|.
TGTGCCAGCAGCTTAGAGGCGAAGCCCTATGGCTACACCTTC
CASSLEAKPYGYTF
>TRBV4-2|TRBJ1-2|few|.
TGTGCCAGCAGCCAAGATTGGGTGAACCTCCTGGGGGGCTACACCTTC
CASSQDWVNLLGGYTF
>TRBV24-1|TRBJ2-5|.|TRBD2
TGTGCCACCAGTGACATAGCGGGAGGGCAAGAGACCCAGTACTTC
CATSDIAGGQETQYF
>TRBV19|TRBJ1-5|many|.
TGTGCCAGTAGTATAGCTGGGGGCGTCGGTCAGCCCCAGCATTTT
CASSIAGGVGQPQHF
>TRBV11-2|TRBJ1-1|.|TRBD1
TGTGCCAGCAGCTTATTGGGTGGACAGGGGATTGGGACTGAAGCTTTCTTT
CASSLLGGQGIGTEAFF
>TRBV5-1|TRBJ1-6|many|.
TGCGCCAGCAGCCCGGGTGGGCAGACAAATTCACCCCTCCACTTT
CASSPGGQTNSPLHF
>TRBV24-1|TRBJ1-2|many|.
TGTGCCACCAGTGACTCAGGGGTCGACTATGGCTACACCTTC
CATSDSGVDYGYTF